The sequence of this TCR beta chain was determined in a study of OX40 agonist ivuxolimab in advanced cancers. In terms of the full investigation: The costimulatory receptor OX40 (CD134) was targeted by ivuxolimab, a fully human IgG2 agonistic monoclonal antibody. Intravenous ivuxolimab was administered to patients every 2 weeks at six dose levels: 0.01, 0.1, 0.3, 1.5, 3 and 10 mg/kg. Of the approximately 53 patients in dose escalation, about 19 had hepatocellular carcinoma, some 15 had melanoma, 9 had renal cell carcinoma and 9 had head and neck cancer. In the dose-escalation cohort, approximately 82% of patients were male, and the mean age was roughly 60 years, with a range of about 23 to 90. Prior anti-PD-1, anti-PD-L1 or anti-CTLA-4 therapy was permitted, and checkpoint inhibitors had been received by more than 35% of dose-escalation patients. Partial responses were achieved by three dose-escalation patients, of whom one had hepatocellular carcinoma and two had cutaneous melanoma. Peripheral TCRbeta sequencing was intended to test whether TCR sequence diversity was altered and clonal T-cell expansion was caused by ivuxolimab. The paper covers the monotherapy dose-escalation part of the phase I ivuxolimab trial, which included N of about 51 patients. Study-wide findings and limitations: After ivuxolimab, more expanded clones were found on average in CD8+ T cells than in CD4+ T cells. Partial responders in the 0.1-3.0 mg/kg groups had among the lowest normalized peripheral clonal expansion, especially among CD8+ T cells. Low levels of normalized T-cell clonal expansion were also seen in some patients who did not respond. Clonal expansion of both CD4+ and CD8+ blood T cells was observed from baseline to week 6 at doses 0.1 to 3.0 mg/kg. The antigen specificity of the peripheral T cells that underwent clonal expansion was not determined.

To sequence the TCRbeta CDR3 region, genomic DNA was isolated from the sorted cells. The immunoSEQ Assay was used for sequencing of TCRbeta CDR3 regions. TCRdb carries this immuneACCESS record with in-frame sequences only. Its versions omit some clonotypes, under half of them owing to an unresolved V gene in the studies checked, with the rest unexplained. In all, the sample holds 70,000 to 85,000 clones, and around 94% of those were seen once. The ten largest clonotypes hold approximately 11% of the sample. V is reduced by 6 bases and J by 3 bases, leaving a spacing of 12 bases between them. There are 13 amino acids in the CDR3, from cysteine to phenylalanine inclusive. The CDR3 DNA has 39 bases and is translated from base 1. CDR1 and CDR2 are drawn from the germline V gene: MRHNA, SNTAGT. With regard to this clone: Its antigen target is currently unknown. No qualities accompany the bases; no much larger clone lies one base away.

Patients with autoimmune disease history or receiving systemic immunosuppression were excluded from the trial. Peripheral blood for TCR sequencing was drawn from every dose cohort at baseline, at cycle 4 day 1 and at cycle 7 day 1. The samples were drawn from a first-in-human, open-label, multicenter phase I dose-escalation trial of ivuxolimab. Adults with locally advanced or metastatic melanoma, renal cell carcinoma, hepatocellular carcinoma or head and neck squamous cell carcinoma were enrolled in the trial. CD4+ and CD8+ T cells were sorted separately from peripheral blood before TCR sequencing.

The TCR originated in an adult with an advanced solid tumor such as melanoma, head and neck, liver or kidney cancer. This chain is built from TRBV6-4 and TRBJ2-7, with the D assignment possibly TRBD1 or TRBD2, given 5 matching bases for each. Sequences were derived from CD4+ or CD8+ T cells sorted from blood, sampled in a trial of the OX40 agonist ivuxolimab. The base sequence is TGTGCCAGCAGCTACGGGGACGGCTACGAGCAGTACTTC. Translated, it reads CASSYGDGYEQYF.